The 26 T cell receptor beta chains below come from one sample, sequenced in a study of blood T cell repertoires in COVID-19. Clones were sequenced by immunoSEQ multiplex PCR, and TCRdb holds only the in-frame ones, with some missing. The sample holds approximately 280,000 clones; roughly 86% are singletons and the top ten take approximately 2%. Sequencing was carried out using PBMCs or T cells enriched from blood (not recorded which). The source is a woman aged 60-75 years who had recovered from COVID-19.

This clone has just a few counts. The chain has TRBV5-8 and TRBJ2-2; 7 positions agree with TRBD1. The CDR3 has 15 amino acids. Germline V gene lookup returns CDR1 SGHTS and CDR2 YDEGEE. The trim removed 2 bases at V and 2 bases at J, leaving 3 bases unmatched. In DNA, the CDR3 is TGTGCCAGCAGCTTCGGGACAGAAAACACCGGGGAGCTGTTTTTT. This translates into CASSFGTENTGELFF.

The V and J genes are TRBV30 and TRBJ1-6, with 7 bases fitting TRBD1. The V gene's germline CDR1 is GTSNPN and CDR2 SVGIG (reference sequence). With 1 base clipped from V and 5 bases from J, the junction kept 5 bases outside the gene matches. The CDR3 has 15 amino acids. As DNA, the CDR3 is TGTGCCTGGAGTGGGGCAGGGGGAAATAATTCACCCCTCCACTTT. Protein product: CAWSGAGGNNSPLHF. Full variable domain (remainder filled in from reference TRBV30 and TRBJ1-6): SQTIHQWPATLVQPVGSPLSLECTVEGTSNPNLYWYRQAAGRGLQLLFYSVGIGQISSEVPQNLSASRPQDRQFILSSKKLLLSDSGFYLCAWSGAGGNNSPLHFGNGTRLTVT.

This clone showed up just a few times. This chain connects TRBV14 to TRBJ2-7, with D possibly being TRBD1 (5 bases). V was clipped by 4 bases and J by 3 bases, with 13 bases between them. The germline V gene has CDR1 SGHDN and CDR2 FVKESK. The CDR3 is made up of 14 amino acids. The CDR3 bases are TGTGCCAGCAGCCGAAGGGGCGGTTTCTACGAGCAGTACTTC. Translated: CASSRRGGFYEQYF.

This chain links TRBV18 with TRBJ2-7; 10 positions agree with TRBD2. Germline V gives CDR1 KGHSH, CDR2 LQKENI. This CDR3 comprises 15 residues. The V segment lost 3 bases and the J segment 5 bases; nucleotides outside the gene matches: 7. CDR3 sequence reads: CASSPTGTSDNEQYF. The DNA for the CDR3 is TGTGCCAGCTCACCTACCGGGACTAGCGACAACGAGCAGTACTTC.

The table lists this clone with a count of one. The chain is built from TRBV7-3 and TRBJ1-1; D is unresolved. This CDR3 comprises 14 residues. The V end was cut by 2 bases, the J end by 2 bases, with 9 bases between. Germline CDR1 is SGHTA and CDR2 is FQGTGA. The CDR3 spells CASSLGGSNTEAFF. In DNA form, the CDR3 reads TGTGCCAGCAGCTTAGGCGGGTCTAACACTGAAGCTTTCTTT.

The V and J genes are TRBV27 and TRBJ2-7; 12 bases fit TRBD1. Germline V gene data show CDR1 as MNHEY and CDR2 as SMNVEV (reference sequence). There are 14 residues in the CDR3. Germline trimming cut 5 bases from V and 5 bases from J; bases unmatched to any gene: 4. CDR3: CASSPGQGAHEQYF. The CDR3 nucleotides read TGTGCCAGCAGTCCGGGACAGGGGGCTCACGAGCAGTACTTC.

V and J are TRBV14 and TRBJ1-2, with unresolved D. The CDR3 runs to 15 residues. Trimming left V 0 bases short and J 3 bases short, with 11 bases between. CDR1 is SGHDN, CDR2 FVKESK, per germline. CDR3 nucleotides: TGTGCCAGCAGCCAAGATGCGCGGAACTACTATGGCTACACCTTC. It codes for CASSQDARNYYGYTF.

As concerns this clone: Other DNA sequences within the sample encode an identical CDR3. V is TRBV5-1 and J is TRBJ1-1; D is unresolved. V lost 0 bases, J lost 0 bases, and 6 bases lay in between. The CDR3 consists of 14 residues. Germline CDR1 reads SGHRS; CDR2 reads YFSETQ. The CDR3 reads CASSLDGLNTEAFF. The CDR3 region has the DNA TGCGCCAGCAGCTTGGACGGTTTGAACACTGAAGCTTTCTTT.

The genes are TRBV9 and TRBJ2-1, with unresolved D. V lost 0 bases and J lost 4, with 11 bases in between. Germline CDR1 and CDR2: SGDLS and YYNGEE. CDR3 size: 15 residues. CDR3 nucleotide sequence: TGTGCCAGCAGCGTAGGGCAGGCCATTTACAATGAGCAGTTCTTC. Amino acid sequence: CASSVGQAIYNEQFF.

The chain's CDR3 is CASSLGRGGRAAETQYF. The DNA for the CDR3 is TGTGCCAGCAGCCTGGGTAGGGGCGGGAGGGCCGCTGAGACCCAGTACTTC. The V and J genes are TRBV5-8 and TRBJ2-5; TRBD2 matches 9 bases. Looked up from germline, CDR1 is SGHTS and CDR2 is YDEGEE. V lost 4 bases to trimming and J lost 5 bases; unmatched junction nucleotides: 15. The CDR3 is 17 residues long.

The V call is TRBV7-9, the J call TRBJ1-2, with unresolved D. CDR1 and CDR2 (germline): SEHNR, FQNEAQ (reference sequence). The CDR3 loop spans 15 amino acids. The V and J ends lost 3 bases and 5 bases respectively, with 16 bases between them. The CDR3 nucleotides read TGTGCCAGCAGCTTGGACTTCCCGGATCAGTATGGCTACACCTTC. It yields the protein CASSLDFPDQYGYTF.

The chain carries TRBV5-4 and TRBJ2-3, with D maybe TRBD1 (6 bases). The CDR3 has 15 amino acids. Trimming removed 4 bases from V and 2 bases from J, with 14 bases in between. In germline, CDR1 is SGHNT, CDR2 YYREEE (reference sequence). The CDR3 DNA reads TGTGCCAGCAGCCCGCGACAGGACCCCACAGATACGCAGTATTTT. Protein sequence: CASSPRQDPTDTQYF. The variable domain in full, with the rest retrieved from reference TRBV5-4 and TRBJ2-3, is ETGVTQSPTHLIKTRGQQVTLRCSSQSGHNTVSWYQQALGQGPQFIFQYYREEENGRGNFPPRFSGLQFPNYSSELNVNALELDDSALYLCASSPRQDPTDTQYFGPGTRLTVL.

This chain joins TRBV6-5 and TRBJ2-7; TRBD2 is a possible D gene (5 bases). V was pared by 6 bases and J by 2 bases, with 11 bases between. Germline lookup yields CDR1 MNHEY and CDR2 SVGAGI. This CDR3 spans 13 amino acids. CDR3 protein: CASSPGFTYEQYF. The CDR3 DNA is TGTGCCAGCAGCCCGGGATTTACCTACGAGCAGTACTTC.

The J gene is TRBJ1-5, the V gene TRBV7-2; D gene unclear. With 2 bases removed from V and 5 bases from J, the gap between germline ends came to 7 bases. CDR1 is SGHTA and CDR2 is FQGNSA in the germline V gene. This CDR3 has 13 residues. This CDR3 reads CASSLIVDQPQHF. CDR3 DNA: TGTGCCAGCAGCTTAATAGTGGATCAGCCCCAGCATTTT.

J is TRBJ1-4 and V is TRBV5-1, with D unresolved. The CDR3 totals 14 residues. Germline CDR1 SGHRS, CDR2 YFSETQ. V was shortened by 4 bases and J by 2 bases, with 9 bases between the two germline ends. The CDR3 DNA follows: TGCGCCAGCAGCGAGGAGGGCACTAATGAAAAACTGTTTTTT. Translating it yields CASSEEGTNEKLFF.

V gene TRBV10-2 combines with J gene TRBJ1-2; tentatively, D is TRBD1 (6 bases). V lost 8 bases to trimming and J lost 0 bases, with 10 bases between them. Germline lookup yields CDR1 WSHSY and CDR2 SAAADI. The CDR3 length is 13 residues. This CDR3 reads CASRQETNYGYTF. The DNA for the CDR3 is TGCGCCAGCCGACAGGAGACTAACTATGGCTACACCTTC.

This sequence joins TRBV24-1 and TRBJ2-1; TRBD2 might be the D (5 bases). The CDR3 loop spans 16 amino acids. Trimming removed 0 bases at V and 3 bases at J, with 11 bases between. The germline gives CDR1 KGHDR, CDR2 SFDVKD. The CDR3 sequence is CATSDLPGKYYNEQFF. In DNA, the CDR3 is TGTGCCACCAGTGATTTGCCCGGGAAGTACTACAATGAGCAGTTCTTC.

This chain uses TRBV5-1 with TRBJ2-2; TRBD2 matches at 7 bases. The germline V gene has CDR1 SGHRS and CDR2 YFSETQ. The junction had 12 bases not matched to a gene; V was cut back by 4 bases and J by 3 bases. This CDR3 is built from 17 residues. CDR3 DNA sequence: TGCGCCAGCAGCCCGAACAGTCAGCGGGGCTACACCGGGGAGCTGTTTTTT. Its protein is CASSPNSQRGYTGELFF. The full variable domain, in which reference TRBV5-1 and TRBJ2-2 provide the parts outside the CDR3, is KAGVTQTPRYLIKTRGQQVTLSCSPISGHRSVSWYQQTPGQGLQFLFEYFSETQRNKGNFPGRFSGRQFSNSRSEMNVSTLELGDSALYLCASSPNSQRGYTGELFFGEGSRLTVL.

The chain uses TRBV4-1 and TRBJ2-1; 9 bases line up with TRBD2. The CDR3 loop spans 13 amino acids. V lost 3 bases to trimming and J lost 8 bases; unmatched junction nucleotides: 2. Germline V lookup: CDR1 MGHRA, CDR2 YSYEKL. The CDR3 protein is CASSHIAGDEQFF. The CDR3 DNA reads as TGCGCCAGCAGCCACATAGCGGGAGATGAGCAGTTCTTC.

J is TRBJ2-1 and V is TRBV29-1; D is possibly TRBD2 (5 bases). The CDR3 consists of 14 residues. Germline CDR1 and CDR2: SQVTM and ANQGSEA. Deletions cut 0 bases from V and 8 bases from J, with 14 bases between. CDR3 DNA: TGCAGCGTTGAAGAAGGTACTAGTGCGGATGAGCAGTTCTTC. This sequence encodes CSVEEGTSADEQFF.

This chain uses TRBV6-1 with TRBJ2-1, with 9 bases lining up with TRBD2. V trimming: 3 bases; J trimming: 3 bases; junction bases outside the gene matches: 6. CDR3 size: 16 residues. Per the germline V gene, CDR1 is MNHNS and CDR2 is SASEGT. The CDR3: CASSDSGSHLYNEQFF. CDR3 nucleotides: TGTGCCAGCAGTGATAGCGGGAGCCATCTCTACAATGAGCAGTTCTTC.

The chain recombines TRBV7-9 with TRBJ2-1; 7 positions match TRBD2. Trimming removed 5 bases from V and 2 bases from J; junction bases left unmatched: 3. The CDR3 is 14 residues long. Germline values: CDR1 SEHNR, CDR2 FQNEAQ (reference sequence). The CDR3 coding sequence is TGTGCCAGCAGCCGCGGGGGAACCTACAATGAGCAGTTCTTC. Translating it yields CASSRGGTYNEQFF.

The chain recombines TRBV28 with TRBJ1-5, with TRBD1 as a possible D gene (6 bases). The CDR3 is 16 residues long. Trimming took off 5 bases at V and 0 bases at J, with 14 bases between the two ends. CDR1 MDHEN and CDR2 SYDVKM come from the germline V gene. The CDR3 DNA is TGTGCCAGCAGTCCTACCCGGACAGCTAGCAATCAGCCCCAGCATTTT. This codes for CASSPTRTASNQPQHF.

J is TRBJ1-6 and V is TRBV28; 7 bases are a match to TRBD1. This CDR3 is 15 amino acids long. Germline lookup yields CDR1 MDHEN and CDR2 SYDVKM. Germline trimming cut 5 bases from V and 3 bases from J; bases unmatched to any gene: 4. The chain's CDR3 is CASSERTGYNSPLHF. CDR3 bases: TGTGCCAGCAGTGAGAGGACAGGCTATAATTCACCCCTCCACTTT.

The chain couples TRBV28 to TRBJ1-1, with D perhaps matching TRBD1 (6 bases). The V end was cut by 5 bases, the J end by 13 bases, with 17 bases between. Germline loops: CDR1 MDHEN, CDR2 SYDVKM. The CDR3 spans 12 residues. In nucleotides, the CDR3 is TGTGCCAGCAGTCCTCCGGGGGGCCGGGGTTTCTTT. It encodes CASSPPGGRGFF.

This chain uses TRBV23-1 with TRBJ2-1, with 9 nucleotides matching TRBD1. TRBV23-1 is identified as an open reading frame with a role that is uncertain. Trimming removed 10 bases from V and 5 bases from J; junction bases left unmatched: 9. The CDR3 covers 14 residues. The CDR3 DNA reads as TGCGCCACCTCGGGACAGGGTGTCCACAATGAGCAGTTCTTC. Amino acids: CATSGQGVHNEQFF.